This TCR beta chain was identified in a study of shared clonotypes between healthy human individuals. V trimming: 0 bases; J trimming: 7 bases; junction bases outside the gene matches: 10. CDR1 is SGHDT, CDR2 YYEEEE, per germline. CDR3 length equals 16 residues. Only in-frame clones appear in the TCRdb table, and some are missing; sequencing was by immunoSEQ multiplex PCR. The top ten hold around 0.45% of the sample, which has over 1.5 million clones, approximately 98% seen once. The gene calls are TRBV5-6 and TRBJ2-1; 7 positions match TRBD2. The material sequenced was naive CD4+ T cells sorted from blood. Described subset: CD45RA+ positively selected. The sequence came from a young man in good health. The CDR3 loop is CASSLGGRLLRNEQFF. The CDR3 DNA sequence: TGTGCCAGCAGCTTGGGCGGGAGACTACTTCGGAATGAGCAGTTCTTC. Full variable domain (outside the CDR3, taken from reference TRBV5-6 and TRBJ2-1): DAGVTQSPTHLIKTRGQQVTLRCSPKSGHDTVSWYQQALGQGPQFIFQYYEEEERQRGNFPDRFSGHQFPNYSSELNVNALLLGDSALYLCASSLGGRLLRNEQFFGPGTRLTVL.